This T cell receptor beta chain is drawn from a study of blood T cell repertoires in COVID-19. Study in general: T cells, B-cell-depleted T cells, or PBMCs supplied cDNA or gDNA.

As processed by the authors: Using reference gene primer amplification, nucleated cell counts were estimated. This table comes from immunoSEQ multiplex PCR, and its TCRdb copy is limited to in-frame clones, with some not included. The V and J calls and clone size are taken from that table; D and trimming were inferred from the DNA. The sample contains around 450,000 clones, roughly 87% of which appear only once. Donors were grouped by their self-reported clinical history. Among Cohort 3 donors, those recovered had two negative PCRs, clearance, or symptom resolution. The CDR3 runs 16 residues. Germline assignment: CDR1 SGHVT and CDR2 SQSDAQ. V dropped 2 bases and J dropped 3 bases, with 17 bases sitting between them.

The sequence was collected from a woman aged 18-29 years who had recovered from COVID-19. Sequenced: PBMCs or T cells enriched from blood (not recorded which). The chain uses TRBV7-4 and TRBJ2-7, with a tentative D call TRBD2 (6 bases). CDR3 in amino acids: CASSLNHRRAVYEQYF. CDR3 DNA sequence: TGTGCCAGCAGCTTAAACCACAGGAGGGCCGTCTACGAGCAGTACTTC. Combining the CDR3 with reference TRBV7-4 and TRBJ2-7 gives the whole variable domain GAGVSQSPRYKVAKRGRDVALRCDSISGHVTLYWYRQTLGQGSEVLTYSQSDAQRDKSGRPSGRFSAERPERSVSTLKIQRTEQGDSAVYLCASSLNHRRAVYEQYFGPGTRLTVT.